Reported below is one T cell receptor beta chain. These data originate in a study of blood T cell repertoires in COVID-19. The germline CDR1 and CDR2 sequences are MDHEN and SYDVKM. Trimming took 2 bases from V and 4 from J, leaving 15 bases between them. This CDR3 has 16 residues. Assay: immunoSEQ multiplex PCR; the TCRdb copy retains only in-frame clones and omits some. The data hold approximately 220,000 clones, with 84% observed a single time. Assignments of participants to cohorts depended upon their own reported clinical history. This clonotype was sampled from a woman aged 40 to 49 who had recovered from COVID-19. The specimen sequenced was PBMCs or T cells enriched from blood (not recorded which). V usage is TRBV28 and J usage is TRBJ1-5, with D perhaps matching TRBD1 (5 bases). CDR3: CASSLIPSGGNQPQHF. CDR3 bases: TGTGCCAGCAGTTTAATCCCCTCGGGGGGTAATCAGCCCCAGCATTTT.